Listed here are 13 T cell receptor beta chains from one sample, sequenced in a study of T-cell memory formation after mild COVID-19. A single record per CDR3 protein comes from TCRdb applying MiXCR to the 5' RACE reads. The data contain about 340,000 distinct CDR3 sequences, about 20% of them seen just once; the ten biggest clones take up roughly a fifth. The sample taken for sequencing was PBMCs or a T cell subset sorted from them (not recorded which). These receptors were collected from a man between 18 and 29 years old who had mild COVID-19 (a few samples of this study predate the infection). Cell type and time point are not known.

The chain links TRBV7-2 to TRBJ2-7, with D possibly matching TRBD1 (5 bases). From germline, CDR1 is SGHTA and CDR2 FQGNSA. The ends were cut back, 1 base at V and 4 bases at J, with 8 bases in the middle. The CDR3 is made up of 13 amino acids. In DNA, the CDR3 is TGTGCCAGCAGCTTAGTTAGGGGATACGAGCAGTACGTC. This gives the protein CASSLVRGYEQYV.

V usage is TRBV19 and J usage is TRBJ2-7; no definite D call. V lost 0 bases and J 0 bases, leaving 12 bases between the germline ends. The CDR3 extends over 16 amino acids. CDR1 is LNHDA, CDR2 SQIVND, per germline (reference sequence). In DNA, the CDR3 is TGTGCCAGTAGTATAGATTTTACAGTGACCTCCTACGAGCAGTACTTC. Its protein product is CASSIDFTVTSYEQYF.

The V gene is TRBV7-9, the J gene TRBJ2-1; maybe TRBD1 (6 bases). The CDR3 length is 16 residues. Germline V lookup: CDR1 SEHNR, CDR2 FQNEAQ (reference sequence). Trimming shortened V by 4 bases and J by 3 bases, and 16 bases separated the two germline ends. CDR3 residues: CASSSETGPNYNEQFF. DNA for the CDR3: TGTGCCAGCAGCTCCGAGACAGGCCCTAACTACAATGAGCAGTTCTTC.

This clonotype turned up a few times. This chain links TRBV6-1 with TRBJ2-1; 7 bases map to TRBD1. Unmatched junction bases numbered 6, after V lost 9 bases and J lost 4 bases. Germline CDR1 reads MNHNS; CDR2 reads SASEGT. The CDR3 is 13 residues long. The DNA for the CDR3 is TGTGCCAGTGGAAAACAGGGGTACAATGAGCAGTTCTTC. It is translated as CASGKQGYNEQFF.

This clonotype has ten or more counts. The rearrangement links TRBV4-1 to TRBJ1-5; no definite D call. The length of the CDR3 is 13 residues. Germline V lookup: CDR1 MGHRA, CDR2 YSYEKL. V lost 1 base, J lost 2 bases, and 3 bases lay in between. CDR3 region: CASSQAGNQPQHF. CDR3 in DNA: TGCGCCAGCAGCCAAGCCGGCAATCAGCCCCAGCATTTT.

The table lists this clonotype with a few counts. The chain uses TRBV29-1 and TRBJ2-5; D possibly uses TRBD1 or TRBD2 (5 bases each). The CDR3 is made up of 12 amino acids. Germline V gene sequence: CDR1 SQVTM, CDR2 ANQGSEA. Trimming pared 6 bases from V and 9 bases from J, leaving 17 bases between. CDR3 protein: CSVTGAPAAQYF. The CDR3 region has the DNA TGCAGCGTCACCGGGGCCCCCGCGGCCCAGTACTTC.

The chain recombines TRBV5-5 with TRBJ2-5; D could derive from TRBD1 or TRBD2 (5 bases each). Between the trimmed V and J ends, which lost 6 bases and 5 bases, there was a span of 17 bases. The CDR3 is made up of 14 amino acids. The germline CDR1 and CDR2 sequences are SGHKS and YYEKEE (reference sequence). The CDR3 nucleotides read TGTGCCAGCAACTCGTTCAGGTGGGGGGAGACCCAGTACTTC. Translation gives CASNSFRWGETQYF. Complete variable domain (other parts from reference TRBV5-5 and TRBJ2-5): DAGVTQSPTHLIKTRGQQVTLRCSPISGHKSVSWYQQVLGQGPQFIFQYYEKEERGRGNFPDRFSARQFPNYSSELNVNALLLGDSALYLCASNSFRWGETQYFGPGTRLLVL.

The chain joins TRBV9 to TRBJ2-2; D gene uncertain. The CDR3 runs 12 residues. V was shortened by 0 bases and J by 7 bases, with 4 bases between the two germline ends. CDR1 is SGDLS and CDR2 is YYNGEE in the germline V gene. The CDR3 sequence: CASSVGLGELFF. In DNA form, the CDR3 reads TGTGCCAGCAGCGTAGGCCTCGGGGAGCTGTTTTTT.

This clonotype was seen a few times. The chain recombines TRBV28 with TRBJ2-7; 7 nucleotides line up with TRBD2. The CDR3 has 14 amino acids. With V trimmed by 5 bases and J by 3 bases, 7 bases remained unmatched. The germline gives CDR1 MDHEN, CDR2 SYDVKM. CDR3 DNA sequence: TGTGCCAGCAGTGGTCGCGGGGGAGGCTACGAGCAGTACGTC. Protein sequence: CASSGRGGGYEQYV.

The table lists this clonotype with a few counts. The chain carries TRBV7-9 and TRBJ2-3; D assignment may be TRBD1 or TRBD2 (5 bases each). CDR1 SEHNR and CDR2 FQNEAQ come from the germline V gene (reference sequence). The CDR3 length is 13 residues. V lost 2 bases and J lost 5, with 8 bases in between. CDR3 nucleotide sequence: TGTGCCAGCAGCTTACCGGGACGAGATACGCAGTATTTT. Its protein is CASSLPGRDTQYF. The whole variable domain, filled in from reference TRBV7-9 and TRBJ2-3, reads DTGVSQNPRHKITKRGQNVTFRCDPISEHNRLYWYRQTLGQGPEFLTYFQNEAQLEKSRLLSDRFSAERPKGSFSTLEIQRTEQGDSAMYLCASSLPGRDTQYFGPGTRLTVL.

This clonotype showed up just a few times. This chain joins TRBV5-1 and TRBJ2-2, with TRBD1 as a possible D gene (5 bases). CDR1 is SGHRS and CDR2 is YFSETQ in the germline V gene. This CDR3 comprises 14 residues. The germline V and J ends were trimmed by 4 bases and 5 bases, with 12 bases remaining between them. Here the CDR3 DNA reads TGCGCCAGCAGCCGATCGGACATGACCGGGGAGCTGTTTTTT. As protein: CASSRSDMTGELFF.

The chain couples TRBV28 to TRBJ2-3; 7 bases align to TRBD1. The CDR3 has 16 amino acids. The germline V gene has CDR1 MDHEN and CDR2 SYDVKM. With 3 bases clipped from V and 4 bases from J, the junction kept 10 bases outside the gene matches. The CDR3, as DNA: TGTGCCAGCAGTTTCGACAGGGTGATTGAGGCAGATACGCAGTATTTT. It translates to CASSFDRVIEADTQYF.

In this sample, this clonotype turned up a few times. This chain joins TRBV25-1 and TRBJ2-2; a possible D gene is TRBD2 (5 bases). The CDR3 totals 14 residues. Germline assignment: CDR1 MGHDK and CDR2 SYGVNS. V was pared by 4 bases and J by 6 bases, with 12 bases between. The CDR3 sequence is CASSGRSGAGELFF. The CDR3 DNA sequence: TGTGCCAGCAGTGGGCGTTCCGGGGCCGGGGAGCTGTTTTTT.